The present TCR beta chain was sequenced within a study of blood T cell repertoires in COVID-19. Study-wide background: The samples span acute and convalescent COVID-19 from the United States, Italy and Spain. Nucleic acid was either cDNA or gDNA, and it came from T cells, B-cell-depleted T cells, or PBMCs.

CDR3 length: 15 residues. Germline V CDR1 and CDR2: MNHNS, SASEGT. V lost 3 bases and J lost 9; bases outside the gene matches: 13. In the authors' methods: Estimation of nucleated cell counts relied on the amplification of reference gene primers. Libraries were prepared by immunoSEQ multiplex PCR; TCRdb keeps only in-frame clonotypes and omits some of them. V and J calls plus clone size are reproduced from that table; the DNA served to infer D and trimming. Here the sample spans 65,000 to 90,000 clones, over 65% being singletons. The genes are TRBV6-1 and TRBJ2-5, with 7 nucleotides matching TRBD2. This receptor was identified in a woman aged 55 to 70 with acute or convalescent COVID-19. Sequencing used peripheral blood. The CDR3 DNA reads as TGTGCCAGCAGTGACCTGGGAGGGTGGCAATCGGCCCAGTACTTC. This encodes CASSDLGGWQSAQYF.